The 30 T cell receptor beta chains below come from one sample, sequenced in a study of blood T cell repertoires in COVID-19. Profiling relied on immunoSEQ multiplex PCR, and the TCRdb table lists in-frame clones only, not all of them. The table has about 180,000 clones, roughly 88% seen once. Sequenced: PBMCs or T cells enriched from blood (not recorded which). Receptors originate from a woman aged 18-35 years who had recovered from COVID-19.

The CDR3 reads CSVATTGSYEQYF. The CDR3 DNA reads TGCAGCGTAGCCACTACAGGGTCCTACGAGCAGTACTTC. This sequence joins TRBV29-1 and TRBJ2-7, with D possibly TRBD1 on 6 matching bases. Germline CDR1 is SQVTM and CDR2 is ANQGSEA. V was trimmed by 6 bases and J by 1 base, leaving 13 bases between them. This CDR3 has 13 residues.

Judged by abundance, this clone is medium-sized (0.01 to 0.1%). CDR3 amino acids: CASSLSGRGYFYEQYF. The CDR3 coding sequence is TGTGCCAGCAGTTTATCGGGGAGGGGTTATTTCTACGAGCAGTACTTC. The rearrangement links TRBV27 to TRBJ2-7, with 7 nucleotides matching TRBD2. The CDR3 totals 16 residues. Germline loops: CDR1 MNHEY, CDR2 SMNVEV (reference sequence). The trim removed 0 bases at V and 3 bases at J, leaving 8 bases unmatched.

This chain joins TRBV2 and TRBJ2-7, with 7 bases that match TRBD1. CDR3 length: 14 residues. CDR1 and CDR2 from the germline V gene are SNHLY and FYNNEI. Trimming took 7 bases from V and 1 from J; bases not matched to a gene: 7. For the CDR3, the DNA is TGTGCCAGCACCCCACCGGGACAGTCCTACGAGCAGTACTTC. Translating gives CASTPPGQSYEQYF.

The chain combines TRBV3-1 (or the pseudogene TRBV3-2) with TRBJ2-6, with 14 bases lining up with TRBD2. V trimming: 3 bases; J trimming: 0 bases; junction bases outside the gene matches: 7. Germline CDR1 is LGHDT and CDR2 is YNNKEL (reference sequence). The CDR3 extends over 20 amino acids. The CDR3 sequence is CASSHSPGLAGASGANVLTF. The CDR3 nucleotides are TGTGCCAGCAGCCACAGTCCGGGACTAGCGGGGGCCTCTGGGGCCAACGTCCTGACTTTC.

This chain links TRBV5-6 with TRBJ2-7, with 10 positions matching TRBD2. The CDR3 is 16 amino acids. V lost 1 base and J lost 2; bases outside the gene matches: 6. In germline, CDR1 is SGHDT, CDR2 YYEEEE. The CDR3: CASSLIASGGPYEQYF. In DNA form, the CDR3 reads TGTGCCAGCAGCTTGATCGCTAGCGGGGGTCCCTACGAGCAGTACTTC.

The chain uses TRBV6-7 and TRBJ2-4, with 10 bases that match TRBD2. TRBV6-7 is flagged as an ORF with uncertain function. V dropped 5 bases and J dropped 0; count of bases not matched to a gene: 7. There are 17 residues in the CDR3. CDR3 bases: TGTGCCAGCAGTACCGGACTAGCGGACCTAGCCAAAAACATTCAGTACTTC. Its protein is CASSTGLADLAKNIQYF.

The CDR3 loop is CAWSVTGSNQPQHF. In DNA, the CDR3 is TGTGCCTGGAGTGTAACGGGTAGCAATCAGCCCCAGCATTTT. The chain couples TRBV30 to TRBJ1-5; no clear D gene. Germline V gives CDR1 GTSNPN, CDR2 SVGIG (reference sequence). Trimming pared 0 bases from V and 0 bases from J, leaving 6 bases between. The CDR3 loop spans 14 amino acids.

A single count supports this clone. This chain joins TRBV11-3 and TRBJ2-1; 9 bases fit TRBD2. Germline assignment: CDR1 SGHNT and CDR2 YENEEA. The CDR3 sequence is 16 residues long. J was trimmed by 6 bases and V by 1 base; bases with no gene match: 7. As DNA, the CDR3 is TGTGCCAGCAGCTTAGGTCTGGCGGGAGGGGGCAATGAGCAGTTCTTC. It yields the protein CASSLGLAGGGNEQFF.

The CDR3 nucleotides are TGCAGCGTTGAAGTAATGGCTAGCTCGAACGAGCAGTACTTC. Translating it yields CSVEVMASSNEQYF. This sequence joins TRBV29-1 and TRBJ2-7; the D gene is possibly TRBD2 (5 bases). Germline CDR1 SQVTM, CDR2 ANQGSEA. Trimming cost V 1 base and J 5 bases, with 15 bases left between them. The CDR3 runs 14 residues.

This chain links TRBV28 with TRBJ2-1; D may be TRBD2 (5 bases). The ends were cut back, 3 bases at V and 5 bases at J, with 8 bases in the middle. Germline V lookup: CDR1 MDHEN, CDR2 SYDVKM. This CDR3 contains 13 residues. CDR3 sequence (DNA): TGTGCCAGCAGTTTGAGGGTGGACAATGAGCAGTTCTTC. Translated, it gives CASSLRVDNEQFF.

V usage is TRBV2 and J usage is TRBJ2-2; 12 nucleotides agree with TRBD2. Looked up from germline, CDR1 is SNHLY and CDR2 is FYNNEI. Trimming removed 3 bases from V and 6 bases from J; junction bases left unmatched: 2. CDR3 length: 15 amino acids. The CDR3 reads CASSDPSGRAGELFF. DNA for the CDR3: TGTGCCAGCAGTGATCCTAGCGGGAGGGCCGGGGAGCTGTTTTTT. Full variable domain (remainder filled in from reference TRBV2 and TRBJ2-2): EPEVTQTPSHQVTQMGQEVILRCVPISNHLYFYWYRQILGQKVEFLVSFYNNEISEKSEIFDDQFSVERPDGSNFTLKIRSTKLEDSAMYFCASSDPSGRAGELFFGEGSRLTVL.

The chain carries TRBV5-4 and TRBJ2-1; D is ambiguous. The CDR3 is made up of 13 amino acids. The germline gives CDR1 SGHNT, CDR2 YYREEE (reference sequence). Trimming took 2 bases from V and 8 from J, leaving 11 bases between them. CDR3 nucleotide sequence: TGTGCCAGCAGCTTTCCCTCCCGGGATGAGCAGTTCTTC. Translated: CASSFPSRDEQFF.

The chain carries TRBV6-5 and TRBJ2-7; D may be TRBD2 (6 bases). Germline-derived CDR1 and CDR2 are MNHEY and SVGAGI. The CDR3 loop spans 15 amino acids. V lost 6 bases and J 0 bases, leaving 15 bases between the germline ends. The CDR3 DNA reads TGTGCCAGCAGCACCCGACTAGAAAGCTCCTACGAGCAGTACTTC. Translation: CASSTRLESSYEQYF.

V gene TRBV5-6 combines with J gene TRBJ1-2; 7 positions agree with TRBD1. The V and J ends lost 2 bases and 2 bases, in that order; junction bases with no gene match: 3. Germline CDR1 is SGHDT and CDR2 is YYEEEE. This CDR3 has 14 residues. CDR3 residues: CASSLQGINYGYTF. The CDR3 DNA is TGTGCCAGCAGCTTACAGGGGATAAACTATGGCTACACCTTC.

The table lists this clone with a count of one. V is TRBV20-1 and J is TRBJ1-5, with TRBD1 identical over 10 bases. The ends lost 3 bases at V and 3 bases at J; junction bases unmatched: 5. Germline CDR1 DFQATT, CDR2 SNEGSKA (reference sequence). CDR3 length: 15 residues. DNA of the CDR3: TGCAGTGCTAGTATAGGGACAGGGGACAATCAGCCCCAGCATTTT. It yields the protein CSASIGTGDNQPQHF.

The chain links TRBV28 to TRBJ1-5; possibly TRBD1 for D (6 bases). CDR3 length equals 16 residues. Trimming left V 3 bases short and J 0 bases short, with 12 bases between. Germline V gives CDR1 MDHEN, CDR2 SYDVKM. CDR3 residues: CASSLAGTISNQPQHF. The CDR3 DNA is TGTGCCAGCAGTTTGGCCGGGACAATTAGCAATCAGCCCCAGCATTTT.

V gene TRBV27 combines with J gene TRBJ1-2; TRBD1 matches 9 bases. Germline lookup yields CDR1 MNHEY and CDR2 SMNVEV (reference sequence). The CDR3 sequence is 14 residues long. V was clipped by 5 bases and J by 6 bases; unmatched bases: 7. CDR3 in amino acids: CASSEQGAADGYTF. The CDR3 nucleotides read TGTGCCAGCAGTGAACAGGGGGCTGCAGATGGCTACACCTTC.

V usage is TRBV5-1 and J usage is TRBJ1-6, with 10 bases aligning to TRBD1. The CDR3 is 15 residues long. V was pared by 4 bases and J by 8 bases, with 6 bases of the junction left unmatched. CDR1 and CDR2 from the germline V gene are SGHRS and YFSETQ. The CDR3: CASSNLGTGDSPLHF. For the CDR3, the DNA is TGCGCCAGCAGCAATCTGGGGACAGGGGATTCACCCCTCCACTTT.

The chain employs TRBV24-1 and TRBJ2-1; 7 bases align to TRBD2. V gave up 2 bases and J gave up 5 bases; unmatched junction bases: 5. Germline loops: CDR1 KGHDR, CDR2 SFDVKD. This CDR3 has 15 amino acids. The CDR3 loop reads CATSDWGGSDNEQFF. CDR3 in DNA: TGTGCCACCAGTGATTGGGGCGGGAGCGACAATGAGCAGTTCTTC.

The gene calls are TRBV7-6 and TRBJ1-2; D remains ambiguous. This CDR3 contains 14 residues. The germline V gene has CDR1 SGHVS and CDR2 FNYEAQ. The V gene lost 3 bases and the J gene lost 3 bases, with 11 bases spanning the gap. Here the CDR3 DNA reads TGTGCCAGCAGCTTGGGAGGGTTCGACTATGGCTACACCTTC. Protein product: CASSLGGFDYGYTF.

CDR3 amino acids: CASTPGTGKDTQYF. The CDR3 DNA reads TGTGCCAGCACCCCCGGGACAGGGAAGGATACGCAGTATTTT. The chain joins TRBV6-2 or TRBV6-3 to TRBJ2-3, with 9 positions matching TRBD1. This CDR3 has 14 amino acids. The germline CDR1 and CDR2 sequences are MNHEY and SVGEGT. V shed 7 bases, J shed 6 bases, and the junction held 8 bases outside the gene matches.

This chain uses TRBV29-1 with TRBJ1-1; no reliable D call. V lost 7 bases, J lost 1 base, and 16 bases lay in between. The CDR3 spans 14 residues. Germline CDR1 and CDR2: SQVTM and ANQGSEA. CDR3: CSAQRGVSNTEAFF. CDR3 sequence (DNA): TGCAGCGCCCAACGCGGGGTATCGAACACTGAAGCTTTCTTT.

This clone was recorded a few times. The CDR3 nucleotides read TGTGCCAGCAGCCTCATTAGCACCTACGAGCAGTACTTC. It codes for CASSLISTYEQYF. The chain couples TRBV6-2 or TRBV6-3 to TRBJ2-7, with unresolved D. The CDR3 has 13 amino acids. Germline CDR1 and CDR2: MNHEY and SVGEGT. Trimming took off 6 bases at V and 2 bases at J, with 11 bases between the two ends.

This chain connects TRBV6-5 to TRBJ1-2; 8 bases match TRBD1. The V gene end was trimmed by 5 bases and the J gene end by 6 bases; junction bases not matched to a gene: 8. The CDR3 loop spans 14 amino acids. Germline CDR1 MNHEY, CDR2 SVGAGI. CDR3 bases: TGTGCCAGCAGTCCTCAGACAGGGGTTAATGGCTACACCTTC. Encoded protein: CASSPQTGVNGYTF.

The chain has TRBV2 and TRBJ2-1; perhaps TRBD2 as D (7 bases). The CDR3 sequence is 14 residues long. V dropped 8 bases and J dropped 0 bases, with 11 bases sitting between them. Germline lookup yields CDR1 SNHLY and CDR2 FYNNEI. The CDR3 DNA is TGTGCCAGCTGGGCGGGGGCCTCCTACAATGAGCAGTTCTTC. Translated: CASWAGASYNEQFF.

The J gene is TRBJ1-6, the V gene TRBV10-3; 8 nucleotides align to TRBD1. CDR1 is ENHRY and CDR2 is SYGVKD in the germline V gene. With 0 bases clipped from V and 8 bases from J, the junction kept 3 bases outside the gene matches. This CDR3 contains 15 residues. The CDR3 loop is CAISESAQGDSPLHF. CDR3 nucleotide sequence: TGTGCCATCAGTGAGTCAGCACAGGGGGATTCACCCCTCCACTTT.

V gene TRBV28 combines with J gene TRBJ1-1; no definite D call. Per germline, CDR1 MDHEN and CDR2 SYDVKM. CDR3 size: 15 residues. The V gene lost 3 bases and the J gene lost 5 bases, with 16 bases spanning the gap. This CDR3 is CASSFATPSRTEAFF. CDR3 DNA sequence: TGTGCCAGCAGTTTTGCTACCCCCTCGCGGACTGAAGCTTTCTTT.

The genes are TRBV7-9 and TRBJ1-2; 9 bases are shared with TRBD1. J lost 2 bases, V lost 4 bases, and 2 bases had no gene match. Germline-derived CDR1 and CDR2 are SEHNR and FQNEAQ (reference sequence). The CDR3 has 14 residues. CDR3: CASSWTGENYGYTF. In DNA, the CDR3 is TGTGCCAGCAGCTGGACAGGGGAGAACTATGGCTACACCTTC.

This rearrangement joins TRBV19 to TRBJ2-1; 10 bases agree with TRBD1. Germline assignment: CDR1 LNHDA and CDR2 SQIVND (reference sequence). The CDR3 length is 14 residues. V lost 9 bases, J lost 7 bases, and 9 bases stayed unmatched. The CDR3 bases are TGTGCCAGCTTTGACAGGGGGCAAGGGAATGAGCAGTTCTTC. It encodes CASFDRGQGNEQFF.

The rearrangement links TRBV2 to TRBJ1-6; 7 bases align to TRBD1. Germline CDR1 reads SNHLY; CDR2 reads FYNNEI. V shed 7 bases, J shed 9 bases, and the junction held 9 bases outside the gene matches. CDR3 length equals 14 residues. DNA for the CDR3: TGTGCCAGCAAGACCCAGGGGGTGGGTTCACCCCTCCACTTT. Amino acid sequence: CASKTQGVGSPLHF.